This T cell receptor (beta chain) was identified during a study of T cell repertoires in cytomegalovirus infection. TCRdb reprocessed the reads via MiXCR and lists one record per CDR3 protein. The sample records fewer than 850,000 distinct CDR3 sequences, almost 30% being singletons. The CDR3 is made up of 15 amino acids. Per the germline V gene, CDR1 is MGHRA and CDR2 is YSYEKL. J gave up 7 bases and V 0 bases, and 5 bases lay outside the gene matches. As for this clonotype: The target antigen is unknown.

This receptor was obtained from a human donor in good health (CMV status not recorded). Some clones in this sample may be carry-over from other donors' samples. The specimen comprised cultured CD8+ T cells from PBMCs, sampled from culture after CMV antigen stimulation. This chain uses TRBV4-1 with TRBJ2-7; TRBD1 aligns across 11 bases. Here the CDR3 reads CASSQERTGGREQYF. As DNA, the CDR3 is TGCGCCAGCAGCCAAGAGAGGACAGGGGGCCGAGAGCAGTACTTC.